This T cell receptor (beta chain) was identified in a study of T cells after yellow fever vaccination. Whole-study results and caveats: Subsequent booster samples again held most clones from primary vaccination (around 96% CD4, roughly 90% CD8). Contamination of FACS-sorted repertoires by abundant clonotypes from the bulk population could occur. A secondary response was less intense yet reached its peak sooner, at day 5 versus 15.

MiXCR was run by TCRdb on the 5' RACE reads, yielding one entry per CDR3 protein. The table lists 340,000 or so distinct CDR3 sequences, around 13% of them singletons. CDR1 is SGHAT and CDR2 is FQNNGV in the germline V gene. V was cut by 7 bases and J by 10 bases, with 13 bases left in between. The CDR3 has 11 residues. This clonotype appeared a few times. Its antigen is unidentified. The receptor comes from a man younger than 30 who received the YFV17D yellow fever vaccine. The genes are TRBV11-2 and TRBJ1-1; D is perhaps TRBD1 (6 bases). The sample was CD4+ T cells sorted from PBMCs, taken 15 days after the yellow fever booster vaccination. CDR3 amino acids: CASTDLRGAFF. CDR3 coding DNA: TGTGCCAGCACCGATCTCAGGGGAGCTTTCTTT.